Following are 24 T cell receptor beta chains from one sample sequenced in a study of T cells in Graves' hyperthyroidism and ophthalmopathy. Amplified TCR beta CDR3 regions derived from RNA transcripts. Initially, a first-round RT-PCR of the TCR CDR3 employed the HTBI primer set. TCRdb fed the multiplex PCR reads into MiXCR, producing one record per CDR3 protein. The sample holds 200,000 to 250,000 distinct CDR3 sequences; around 24% are singletons and the top ten take approximately 35%. Input material: blood. The receptor source for this set is a woman aged 35 to 49 with Graves' ophthalmopathy.

There are many counts of this clonotype. CDR3 residues: CASSPRKLAGDEQYF. For the CDR3, the DNA is TGTGCCAGCAGCCCTAGGAAACTAGCGGGAGACGAGCAGTACTTC. The V and J genes are TRBV7-2 and TRBJ2-7; 11 bases agree with TRBD2. The trim removed 5 bases at V and 5 bases at J, leaving 8 bases unmatched. CDR3 length: 15 residues. Germline V CDR1 and CDR2: SGHTA, FQGNSA.

This clonotype was seen ten or more times. A clone one base away is much larger, so this may be a read error. The genes are TRBV27 and TRBJ2-5; 15 nucleotides line up with TRBD2. This CDR3 is built from 16 residues. Germline-derived CDR1 and CDR2 are MNHEY and SMNVEV (reference sequence). Written as DNA, the CDR3 is TGTGTCAGCAGTTTCCAGGGACTAGCGGGAGGAGAGACCCAGTACTTC. Amino acid sequence: CVSSFQGLAGGETQYF.

The rearrangement links TRBV20-1 to TRBJ1-2, with D possibly being TRBD1 (6 bases). The germline CDR1 and CDR2 sequences are DFQATT and SNEGSKA (reference sequence). Trimming took off 7 bases at V and 2 bases at J, with 8 bases between the two ends. This CDR3 contains 11 residues. DNA of the CDR3: TGCAGTGGCAGGGGAAACTATGGCTACACCTTC. As protein: CSGRGNYGYTF.

In this sample, this clonotype turned up many times. The chain carries TRBV20-1 and TRBJ2-2; 8 bases line up with TRBD2. Germline CDR1 and CDR2: DFQATT and SNEGSKA (reference sequence). The CDR3 consists of 15 residues. J lost 4 bases, V lost 6 bases, and 10 bases had no gene match. CDR3 protein: CSANPRTSLTGELFF. CDR3 nucleotide sequence: TGCAGTGCCAATCCCCGGACTAGCCTCACCGGGGAGCTGTTTTTT.

The CDR3 loop reads CASSLAINYGYTF. The CDR3 DNA is TGTGCCAGCAGCTTAGCCATTAACTATGGCTACACCTTC. This chain joins TRBV7-8 and TRBJ1-2; D gene ambiguous. CDR1 is SGHVS, CDR2 FQNEAQ, per germline. This CDR3 region has 13 residues. The V gene lost 0 bases and the J gene lost 1 base, with 3 bases spanning the gap.

The rearrangement joins TRBV24-1 to TRBJ2-5; TRBD2 is a possible D gene (6 bases). Trimming pared 6 bases from V and 1 base from J, leaving 8 bases between. In germline, CDR1 is KGHDR, CDR2 SFDVKD. This CDR3 is built from 13 residues. In DNA form, the CDR3 reads TGTGCCACCAGTCGGGGGAGCCAAGAGACCCAGTACTTC. Its translation: CATSRGSQETQYF.

This clonotype was recorded at least ten times. The chain combines TRBV28 with TRBJ2-7; D possibly corresponds to TRBD1 (5 bases). CDR3 length equals 14 residues. CDR1 is MDHEN and CDR2 is SYDVKM in the germline V gene. Trimming shortened V by 3 bases and J by 2 bases, and 11 bases separated the two germline ends. The CDR3 is CASSLGRVTYEQYF. As DNA, the CDR3 is TGTGCCAGCAGTTTGGGCAGGGTGACCTACGAGCAGTACTTC.

This clonotype was seen more than once but under ten times. CDR3 amino acids: CASSPPATPGAGELFF. Written as DNA, the CDR3 is TGTGCCAGCAGCCCCCCGGCCACACCGGGGGCCGGGGAGCTGTTTTTT. This chain connects TRBV6-1 to TRBJ2-2; D is possibly TRBD2 (6 bases). Trimming removed 6 bases at V and 6 bases at J, with 20 bases between. This CDR3 has 16 amino acids. Germline V gives CDR1 MNHNS, CDR2 SASEGT.

Note on this clonotype: Sequence at one end of the junction differs from germline and may be a read error. This chain links TRBV12-3 or TRBV12-4 with TRBJ1-2; D remains unclear. The CDR3 runs to 12 residues. In DNA, the CDR3 is TGTGCCAGCAGTTCCTCCCACTATGGCCACACCTTC. It codes for CASSSSHYGHTF.

This clonotype was observed at least ten times. This chain links TRBV6-1 with TRBJ2-7; perhaps TRBD1 as D (6 bases). The germline V gene has CDR1 MNHNS and CDR2 SASEGT. V lost 2 bases and J 0 bases, leaving 11 bases between the germline ends. The CDR3 loop spans 15 amino acids. The CDR3 loop is CASSEWDTSSYEQYF. CDR3 in DNA: TGTGCCAGCAGTGAATGGGACACCAGCTCCTACGAGCAGTACTTC.

At least ten counts were recorded for this clonotype. The chain combines TRBV28 with TRBJ2-7; tentatively, D is TRBD1 (5 bases). In germline, CDR1 is MDHEN, CDR2 SYDVKM. With 6 bases removed from V and 3 bases from J, the gap between germline ends came to 18 bases. The length of the CDR3 is 15 residues. The DNA of the CDR3 is TGTGCCAGCAGGGCATACAGGTTGAAACTCTACGAGCAGTACTTC. This gives the protein CASRAYRLKLYEQYF. Full variable domain (missing parts from reference TRBV28 and TRBJ2-7): DVKVTQSSRYLVKRTGEKVFLECVQDMDHENMFWYRQDPGLGLRLIYFSYDVKMKEKGDIPEGYSVSREKKERFSLILESASTNQTSMYLCASRAYRLKLYEQYFGPGTRLTVT.

The CDR3 region is CASSIFDEQYF. The CDR3 bases are TGTGCCAGCAGTATATTTGACGAGCAGTACTTC. The rearrangement joins TRBV7-2 to TRBJ2-7; no clear D. Per germline, CDR1 SGHTA and CDR2 FQGNSA. CDR3 length equals 11 residues. V was pared by 6 bases and J by 5 bases, with 8 bases between.

This chain uses TRBV12-3 or TRBV12-4 with TRBJ2-7; 9 bases map to TRBD2. The CDR3 consists of 14 residues. Germline trimming cut 3 bases from V and 5 bases from J; bases unmatched to any gene: 5. The CDR3 DNA sequence: TGTGCCAGCAGTTTTAGCGGGAGAAGCAACGAGCAGTACTTC. Protein sequence: CASSFSGRSNEQYF.

The chain recombines TRBV24-1 with TRBJ2-7; 9 bases match TRBD1. The CDR3 runs to 15 residues. Germline CDR1 reads KGHDR; CDR2 reads SFDVKD. V lost 4 bases, J lost 5 bases, and 8 bases stayed unmatched. The CDR3 DNA is TGTGCCACCAGTGACCCGAGGACAGGGGTCGACGAGCAGTACTTC. It codes for CATSDPRTGVDEQYF.

This clonotype was detected many times. This chain uses TRBV5-1 with TRBJ1-1; a weak D match, TRBD1 (5 bases). The CDR3 totals 19 residues. CDR1 is SGHRS, CDR2 YFSETQ, per germline. Between the trimmed V and J ends, which lost 4 bases and 4 bases, there was a span of 29 bases. CDR3 protein: CASSQPEGRAGRMGTEAFF. CDR3 coding DNA: TGCGCCAGCAGCCAGCCGGAGGGCAGGGCCGGGCGGATGGGCACTGAAGCTTTCTTT.

This clonotype was picked up many times. The chain is built from TRBV2 and TRBJ2-5; D might be TRBD2 (6 bases). V was cut by 6 bases and J by 3 bases, with 11 bases left in between. There are 13 residues in the CDR3. The germline V gene encodes CDR1 SNHLY and CDR2 FYNNEI. The CDR3 region has the DNA TGTGCCAGCAGGGCTCCGGGGGAAGAGACCCAGTACTTC. Protein product: CASRAPGEETQYF.

There are many counts of this clonotype. This rearrangement joins TRBV5-1 to TRBJ2-7, with D unresolved. Trimming took off 0 bases at V and 4 bases at J, with 8 bases between the two ends. CDR1 and CDR2 from the germline V gene are SGHRS and YFSETQ. The CDR3 sequence is 13 residues long. This CDR3 is CASSLETNYEQYF. The DNA for the CDR3 is TGCGCCAGCAGCTTGGAAACAAATTACGAGCAGTACTTC.

This chain uses TRBV19 with TRBJ1-6; D might be TRBD1 (6 bases). V dropped 7 bases and J dropped 9 bases, with 19 bases sitting between them. Germline V lookup: CDR1 LNHDA, CDR2 SQIVND (reference sequence). The CDR3 is 15 residues long. CDR3 residues: CASTETGGGTSPLHF. As DNA, the CDR3 is TGTGCCAGTACCGAGACAGGCGGGGGCACTTCACCCCTCCACTTT.

This clonotype was seen ten or more times. V gene TRBV20-1 combines with J gene TRBJ1-5; 8 positions match TRBD1. The CDR3 totals 16 residues. The V segment lost 0 bases and the J segment 5 bases; nucleotides outside the gene matches: 9. Germline V CDR1 and CDR2: DFQATT, SNEGSKA (reference sequence). The CDR3 region has the DNA TGCAGTGCTAGAGATCTCGTCAGGGGGCTTGATCAGCCCCAGCATTTT. Protein sequence: CSARDLVRGLDQPQHF.

This clonotype was detected ten times or more. CDR3 sequence (DNA): TGTGCCAGCAGCGAGGGGACTAGCGGGATAGACGAGCAGTACTTC. This sequence encodes CASSEGTSGIDEQYF. The chain joins TRBV9 to TRBJ2-7; TRBD2 matches at 13 bases. In germline, CDR1 is SGDLS, CDR2 YYNGEE. V gave up 3 bases and J gave up 5 bases; unmatched junction bases: 5. The CDR3 loop spans 15 amino acids. Combining the CDR3 with reference TRBV9 and TRBJ2-7 gives the whole variable domain DSGVTQTPKHLITATGQRVTLRCSPRSGDLSVYWYQQSLDQGLQFLIQYYNGEERAKGNILERFSAQQFPDLHSELNLSSLELGDSALYFCASSEGTSGIDEQYFGPGTRLTVT.

This chain joins TRBV5-1 and TRBJ2-5; 8 positions agree with TRBD2. The CDR3 covers 16 residues. The germline V gene has CDR1 SGHRS and CDR2 YFSETQ. With 0 bases clipped from V and 1 base from J, the junction kept 5 bases outside the gene matches. The CDR3 sequence is CASSLALAGRQETQYF. Written as DNA, the CDR3 is TGCGCCAGCAGCTTGGCCTTAGCGGGACGCCAAGAGACCCAGTACTTC.

This clonotype occurred many times. The chain employs TRBV20-1 and TRBJ1-5; no definite D call. The CDR3 is made up of 13 amino acids. Trimming pared 5 bases from V and 1 base from J, leaving 9 bases between. Per germline, CDR1 DFQATT and CDR2 SNEGSKA (reference sequence). The CDR3 region is CSAGDLSNQPQHF. In nucleotides, the CDR3 is TGCAGTGCTGGCGATCTGAGCAATCAGCCCCAGCATTTT.

The sample holds many counts of this clonotype. The rearrangement uses TRBV11-2 and TRBJ2-2, with 8 bases lining up with TRBD1. Germline assignment: CDR1 SGHAT and CDR2 FQNNGV. CDR3 length: 16 residues. The ends lost 0 bases at V and 5 bases at J; junction bases unmatched: 5. The CDR3: CASSLDARGRTGELFF. In nucleotides, the CDR3 is TGTGCCAGCAGCTTAGACGCCAGGGGGCGAACCGGGGAGCTGTTTTTT.

Many counts were recorded for this clonotype. The chain has TRBV2 and TRBJ1-2; D is ambiguous. CDR1 and CDR2 (germline): SNHLY, FYNNEI. This CDR3 contains 12 residues. V shed 6 bases and J shed 8 bases, with 13 bases lying between them. The CDR3 loop is CASREPVSGYTF. The DNA of the CDR3 is TGTGCCAGCAGAGAGCCGGTGAGCGGCTACACCTTC.